Listed below are T cell receptor beta chains from one sample, sequenced in a study of technical replicates of blood from several donors. TCRdb's copy holds only in-frame clones and misses some; the assay was immunoSEQ multiplex PCR. The sample lists about 68,000 clones; about 97% were seen once. The specimen was T cells isolated from PBMCs. The receptors were sampled from a human donor in good health. The CDR3 runs from the conserved cysteine through the conserved F or W. The D gene is left open where the match is weak. Clone size appears in some rows only: once, few, many, or a class for an expanded clone.

J | V | D | size | DNA | CDR3
TRBJ1-1 | TRBV4-3 | NA | NA | TGCGCCAGCAGCCCGAGACTTCGGACACCTGACACTGAAGCTTTCTTT | CASSPRLRTPDTEAFF
TRBJ1-4 | TRBV10-2 | NA | NA | TGCGCCAGCAGCTCAAACAGGACCCGTAATGAAAAACTGTTTTTT | CASSSNRTRNEKLFF
TRBJ2-1 | TRBV7-9 | TRBD2 | NA | TGTGCCAGGATAGCGGGAGGGCCCTTCTACAATGAGCAGTTCTTC | CARIAGGPFYNEQFF
TRBJ2-7 | TRBV7-9 | TRBD2 | NA | TGTGCCAGCAGTAGCGGGAGGGCCTACGAGCAGTACTTC | CASSSGRAYEQYF
TRBJ2-7 | TRBV27 | TRBD1 | NA | TGTGCCAGCAGTTGGACAGGGGGTACCTACGAGCAGTACTTC | CASSWTGGTYEQYF
TRBJ1-2 | TRBV30 | NA | few | TGTGCCTGGAGTGGCCCCGGAGGCGCGGAGGGCTACACCTTC | CAWSGPGGAEGYTF
TRBJ1-5 | TRBV28 | NA | NA | TGTGCCAGCAGTCAAAACTATCAGCCCCAGCATTTT | CASSQNYQPQHF
TRBJ1-2 | TRBV4-1 | NA | NA | TGCGCCAGCAGCCAAGTGGGGGCTAGTCACGGCTACACCTTC | CASSQVGASHGYTF
TRBJ2-4 | TRBV30 | NA | NA | TGTGCCTGGAGTGTTACTCTAGCCAAAAACATTCAGTACTTC | CAWSVTLAKNIQYF
TRBJ2-1 | TRBV19 | NA | NA | TGTGCCAGTAGTATCGGCAATGAGCAGTTCTTC | CASSIGNEQFF
TRBJ2-1 | TRBV27 | TRBD2 | NA | TGTGCCAGCAGTTTAGCTACTAGCGGGGCTTACAATGAGCAGTTCTTC | CASSLATSGAYNEQFF
TRBJ2-7 | TRBV20-1 | NA | NA | TGCAGTGCTAGAGTCCCCCCGTTACAGTACTTC | CSARVPPLQYF